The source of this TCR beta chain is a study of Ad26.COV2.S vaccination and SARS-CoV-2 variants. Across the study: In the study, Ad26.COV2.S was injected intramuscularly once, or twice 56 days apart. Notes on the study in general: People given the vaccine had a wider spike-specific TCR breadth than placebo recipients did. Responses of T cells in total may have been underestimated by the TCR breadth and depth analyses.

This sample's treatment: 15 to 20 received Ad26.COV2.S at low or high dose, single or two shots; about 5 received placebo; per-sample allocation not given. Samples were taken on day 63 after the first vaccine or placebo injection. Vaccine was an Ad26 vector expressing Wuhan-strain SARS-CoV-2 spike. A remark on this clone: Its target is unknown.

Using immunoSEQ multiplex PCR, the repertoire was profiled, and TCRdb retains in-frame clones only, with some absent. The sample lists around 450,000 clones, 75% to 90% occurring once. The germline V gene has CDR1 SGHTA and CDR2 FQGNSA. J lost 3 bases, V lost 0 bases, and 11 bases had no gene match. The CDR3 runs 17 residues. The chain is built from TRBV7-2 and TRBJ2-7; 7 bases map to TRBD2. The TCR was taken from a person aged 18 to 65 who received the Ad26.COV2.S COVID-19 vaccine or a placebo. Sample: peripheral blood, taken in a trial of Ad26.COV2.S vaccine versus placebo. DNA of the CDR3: TGTGCCAGCAGCTTAGCGCTGGGGGGGTCATATATCTACGAGCAGTACTTC. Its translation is CASSLALGGSYIYEQYF.